The present T cell receptor (beta chain) was sequenced within a study of long-term antiretroviral therapy in people with HIV. immunoSEQ v3.0 was run at survey level. Sequencing targeted about 40,000-50,000 T-cell genomes per sample. Here immunoSEQ multiplex PCR was the method, and the copy in TCRdb shows in-frame clones only, minus some. The data contain 34,000 or so clones, about 88% of them seen just once; the ten biggest clones take up around 4.6%. Held in samples before DNA extraction were roughly 1-10 million cryopreserved PBMC. Whole-study findings and limits: Adherence to ART, viral resistance and therapy changes lacked any data. CDR3 length ranges were narrower in HIV repertoires than in controls.

J gave up 2 bases and V 5 bases, and 4 bases lay outside the gene matches. CDR1 and CDR2 (germline): SEHNR, FQNEAQ (reference sequence). This CDR3 is built from 14 residues. As to this clone: Its antigen is still unknown.

The specimen was unsorted PBMCs, collected roughly 2.9 years before starting antiretroviral therapy. This clonotype was sampled from a woman in her thirties with HIV. The gene calls are TRBV7-9 and TRBJ1-2; 8 bases are a match to TRBD1. CDR3 loop: CASSQTGANYGYTF. The CDR3 region has the DNA TGTGCCAGCAGCCAGACAGGGGCAAACTATGGCTACACCTTC.